This is a list of T cell receptor beta chains from one sample in a study of blood T cell repertoires in COVID-19. Libraries were prepared by immunoSEQ multiplex PCR; TCRdb keeps only in-frame clonotypes and omits some of them. The sample holds roughly 130,000 clones, about 92% seen once. Material for sequencing was peripheral blood. Receptors originate from a man in his forties or fifties with active COVID-19. Both conserved end residues are part of each CDR3. Each record gives: clone size, V gene, D gene, CDR3 length, J gene, CDR3 DNA, CDR3 protein. D genes are given only for firm matches. Clone size is shown for a subset of rows, as once, few, many or a class of expanded clone.

clone size: .
V gene: TRBV6-2/TRBV6-3
D gene: TRBD2
CDR3 length: 16
J gene: TRBJ2-5
CDR3 DNA: TGTGCCAGCAGCCTTAGACTAGCGGGGGGGTTGGAGACCCAGTACTTC
CDR3 protein: CASSLRLAGGLETQYF

clone size: .
V gene: TRBV7-9
D gene: TRBD1
CDR3 length: 18
J gene: TRBJ1-6
CDR3 DNA: TGTGCCAGCACCAAAGGGGGCAGGGGGCGACTGAACGATTCACCCCTCCACTTT
CDR3 protein: CASTKGGRGRLNDSPLHF

clone size: .
V gene: TRBV7-8
D gene: .
CDR3 length: 14
J gene: TRBJ2-5
CDR3 DNA: TGTGCCAGCAGCCCCGAGAATGATCAAGAGACCCAGTACTTC
CDR3 protein: CASSPENDQETQYF

clone size: .
V gene: TRBV7-9
D gene: TRBD2
CDR3 length: 15
J gene: TRBJ2-1
CDR3 DNA: TGTGCCAGCAGCGCCACGGGACTACGCCACAATGAGCAGTTCTTC
CDR3 protein: CASSATGLRHNEQFF

clone size: .
V gene: TRBV19
D gene: .
CDR3 length: 16
J gene: TRBJ2-5
CDR3 DNA: TGTGCCAGTAGCTCGGTAGCGTCGGGATTCGGAGAGACCCAGTACTTC
CDR3 protein: CASSSVASGFGETQYF

clone size: .
V gene: TRBV28
D gene: TRBD1
CDR3 length: 16
J gene: TRBJ1-4
CDR3 DNA: TGTGCCAGCAGAACAACAGGGGCCGCATATAATGAAAAACTGTTTTTT
CDR3 protein: CASRTTGAAYNEKLFF

clone size: once
V gene: TRBV7-9
D gene: TRBD1
CDR3 length: 15
J gene: TRBJ2-7
CDR3 DNA: TGTGCCAGCAGCAACTCGGCCGGCAGGGGGCACGAGCAGTACTTC
CDR3 protein: CASSNSAGRGHEQYF

clone size: .
V gene: TRBV2
D gene: .
CDR3 length: 18
J gene: TRBJ1-6
CDR3 DNA: TGTGCCAGCAGACAGGACAGTTACTCGAGCTCCTATAATTCACCCCTCCACTTT
CDR3 protein: CASRQDSYSSSYNSPLHF

clone size: .
V gene: TRBV18
D gene: .
CDR3 length: 17
J gene: TRBJ1-2
CDR3 DNA: TGTGCCAGCTCACCGTTTGGGGGACGGACAGAAAACTATGGCTACACCTTC
CDR3 protein: CASSPFGGRTENYGYTF

clone size: .
V gene: TRBV14
D gene: TRBD2
CDR3 length: 20
J gene: TRBJ2-1
CDR3 DNA: TGTGCCAGCAGCCAGGGGGTCAAAGGAGCGGGAGTAGGTCGCTACAATGAGCAGTTCTTC
CDR3 protein: CASSQGVKGAGVGRYNEQFF

clone size: .
V gene: TRBV19
D gene: TRBD1
CDR3 length: 15
J gene: TRBJ1-4
CDR3 DNA: TGTGCCAGTGCCCCGGTGAGGACAGGGTACGAAAAACTGTTTTTT
CDR3 protein: CASAPVRTGYEKLFF

clone size: once
V gene: TRBV3-1/TRBV3-2
D gene: .
CDR3 length: 16
J gene: TRBJ2-3
CDR3 DNA: TGTGCCAGCAGCCAAGATATGGACCCGAGGGGGGATACGCAGTATTTT
CDR3 protein: CASSQDMDPRGDTQYF

clone size: .
V gene: TRBV5-6
D gene: TRBD2
CDR3 length: 16
J gene: TRBJ2-5
CDR3 DNA: TGTGCCAGCAGCTTGCAACGGGGGGGCCTTGGAGAGACCCAGTACTTC
CDR3 protein: CASSLQRGGLGETQYF

clone size: .
V gene: TRBV11-2
D gene: .
CDR3 length: 12
J gene: TRBJ1-5
CDR3 DNA: TGTGCCAGCAGCTTAGGAGGTCAGCCCCAGCATTTT
CDR3 protein: CASSLGGQPQHF

clone size: .
V gene: TRBV3-1/TRBV3-2
D gene: .
CDR3 length: 12
J gene: TRBJ1-2
CDR3 DNA: TGTGCCAGCAGCCTCACGGACTATGGCTACACCTTC
CDR3 protein: CASSLTDYGYTF

clone size: once
V gene: TRBV3-1/TRBV3-2
D gene: .
CDR3 length: 15
J gene: TRBJ1-1
CDR3 DNA: TGTGCCAGCAGCTCACCGGGGGGGAGGAACACTGAAGCTTTCTTT
CDR3 protein: CASSSPGGRNTEAFF

clone size: .
V gene: TRBV5-1
D gene: TRBD1
CDR3 length: 15
J gene: TRBJ2-1
CDR3 DNA: TGCGCCAGCAGCTACGGACAGGACCGCTACAATGAGCAGTTCTTC
CDR3 protein: CASSYGQDRYNEQFF

clone size: .
V gene: TRBV25-1
D gene: .
CDR3 length: 14
J gene: TRBJ2-7
CDR3 DNA: TGTGCCAGCAGCCGAACGGTGGGAGGCTACGAGCAGTACTTC
CDR3 protein: CASSRTVGGYEQYF

clone size: .
V gene: TRBV7-2
D gene: TRBD2
CDR3 length: 15
J gene: TRBJ2-5
CDR3 DNA: TGTGCCAGCAGCTCGACTAGCGGGGGGGCCGAGACCCAGTACTTC
CDR3 protein: CASSSTSGGAETQYF

clone size: .
V gene: TRBV9
D gene: .
CDR3 length: 15
J gene: TRBJ1-1
CDR3 DNA: TGTGCCAGCAGCGTAGGCCCGGGGATAGCCACTGAAGCTTTCTTT
CDR3 protein: CASSVGPGIATEAFF

clone size: .
V gene: TRBV4-1
D gene: .
CDR3 length: 15
J gene: TRBJ1-1
CDR3 DNA: TGCGCCAGCACCCGAGGGGCCGGGGAGGGCACTGAAGCTTTCTTT
CDR3 protein: CASTRGAGEGTEAFF

clone size: once
V gene: TRBV6-1
D gene: TRBD1
CDR3 length: 14
J gene: TRBJ1-2
CDR3 DNA: TGTGCCAGCAGTGAGGGAGACAGGGGCTATGGCTACACCTTC
CDR3 protein: CASSEGDRGYGYTF

clone size: .
V gene: TRBV5-1
D gene: .
CDR3 length: 15
J gene: TRBJ1-1
CDR3 DNA: TGCGCCAGCAGCTGGGGCCGGGTTACGAACACTGAAGCTTTCTTT
CDR3 protein: CASSWGRVTNTEAFF

clone size: .
V gene: TRBV5-1
D gene: .
CDR3 length: 15
J gene: TRBJ2-3
CDR3 DNA: TGCGCCAGCAGCTTGGCGCAGGGCCGAGAAGATACGCAGTATTTT
CDR3 protein: CASSLAQGREDTQYF

clone size: .
V gene: TRBV2
D gene: TRBD1
CDR3 length: 14
J gene: TRBJ1-4
CDR3 DNA: TGTGCCAGCAGCACCAGGGGGCGCGGTGAAAAACTGTTTTTT
CDR3 protein: CASSTRGRGEKLFF

clone size: .
V gene: TRBV19
D gene: TRBD1
CDR3 length: 13
J gene: TRBJ2-5
CDR3 DNA: TGTGCCAGTAGCCGGGACAGGGTAGAGACCCAGTACTTC
CDR3 protein: CASSRDRVETQYF

clone size: .
V gene: TRBV9
D gene: TRBD1
CDR3 length: 14
J gene: TRBJ2-2
CDR3 DNA: TGTGCCAGCCAGGACAGGACGAACACCGGGGAGCTGTTTTTT
CDR3 protein: CASQDRTNTGELFF

clone size: .
V gene: TRBV2
D gene: .
CDR3 length: 16
J gene: TRBJ1-4
CDR3 DNA: TGTGCCAGCACTGCTGGACTCCGGGCAACTAATGAAAAACTGTTTTTT
CDR3 protein: CASTAGLRATNEKLFF

clone size: few
V gene: TRBV11-3
D gene: TRBD2
CDR3 length: 15
J gene: TRBJ2-3
CDR3 DNA: TGTGCCAGCAGCCGAGGTCTAGCGGGAGTAGATACGCAGTATTTT
CDR3 protein: CASSRGLAGVDTQYF

clone size: .
V gene: TRBV7-8
D gene: TRBD2
CDR3 length: 15
J gene: TRBJ2-2
CDR3 DNA: TGTGCCAGCAGCCCTAGACTAGCGGTCACCGGGGAGCTGTTTTTT
CDR3 protein: CASSPRLAVTGELFF

clone size: few
V gene: TRBV5-5
D gene: .
CDR3 length: 12
J gene: TRBJ2-1
CDR3 DNA: TGTGCCAGCAGCTTCGGACTCGGTGAGCAGTTCTTC
CDR3 protein: CASSFGLGEQFF

clone size: few
V gene: TRBV21-1
D gene: .
CDR3 length: 15
J gene: TRBJ1-5
CDR3 DNA: TGTGCCAGCAGCACACAGGGGGGTGGCAATCAGCCCCAGCATTTT
CDR3 protein: CASSTQGGGNQPQHF

clone size: .
V gene: TRBV12-3/TRBV12-4
D gene: .
CDR3 length: 13
J gene: TRBJ1-1
CDR3 DNA: TGTGCCAGCAGTTTGACAGCGAACACTGAAGCTTTCTTT
CDR3 protein: CASSLTANTEAFF

clone size: .
V gene: TRBV2
D gene: .
CDR3 length: 22
J gene: TRBJ2-6
CDR3 DNA: TGTGCCAGCAGTAGTTGGGACAGGGGTGGACTAGCGGGCGACTCTGGGGCCAACGTCCTGACTTTC
CDR3 protein: CASSSWDRGGLAGDSGANVLTF

clone size: .
V gene: TRBV6-5
D gene: TRBD2
CDR3 length: 15
J gene: TRBJ2-7
CDR3 DNA: TGTGCCAGCAGTTCCGGGACTAGCGGATCCTACGAGCAGTACTTC
CDR3 protein: CASSSGTSGSYEQYF

clone size: .
V gene: TRBV3-1/TRBV3-2
D gene: .
CDR3 length: 13
J gene: TRBJ1-1
CDR3 DNA: TGTGCCAGCAGCCAAGCTGGGGCGCTTGAAGCTTTCTTT
CDR3 protein: CASSQAGALEAFF

clone size: once
V gene: TRBV10-2
D gene: .
CDR3 length: 15
J gene: TRBJ2-5
CDR3 DNA: TGCGCCAGCAGTGGGTGGGGGGGCCCGGTAGAGACCCAGTACTTC
CDR3 protein: CASSGWGGPVETQYF